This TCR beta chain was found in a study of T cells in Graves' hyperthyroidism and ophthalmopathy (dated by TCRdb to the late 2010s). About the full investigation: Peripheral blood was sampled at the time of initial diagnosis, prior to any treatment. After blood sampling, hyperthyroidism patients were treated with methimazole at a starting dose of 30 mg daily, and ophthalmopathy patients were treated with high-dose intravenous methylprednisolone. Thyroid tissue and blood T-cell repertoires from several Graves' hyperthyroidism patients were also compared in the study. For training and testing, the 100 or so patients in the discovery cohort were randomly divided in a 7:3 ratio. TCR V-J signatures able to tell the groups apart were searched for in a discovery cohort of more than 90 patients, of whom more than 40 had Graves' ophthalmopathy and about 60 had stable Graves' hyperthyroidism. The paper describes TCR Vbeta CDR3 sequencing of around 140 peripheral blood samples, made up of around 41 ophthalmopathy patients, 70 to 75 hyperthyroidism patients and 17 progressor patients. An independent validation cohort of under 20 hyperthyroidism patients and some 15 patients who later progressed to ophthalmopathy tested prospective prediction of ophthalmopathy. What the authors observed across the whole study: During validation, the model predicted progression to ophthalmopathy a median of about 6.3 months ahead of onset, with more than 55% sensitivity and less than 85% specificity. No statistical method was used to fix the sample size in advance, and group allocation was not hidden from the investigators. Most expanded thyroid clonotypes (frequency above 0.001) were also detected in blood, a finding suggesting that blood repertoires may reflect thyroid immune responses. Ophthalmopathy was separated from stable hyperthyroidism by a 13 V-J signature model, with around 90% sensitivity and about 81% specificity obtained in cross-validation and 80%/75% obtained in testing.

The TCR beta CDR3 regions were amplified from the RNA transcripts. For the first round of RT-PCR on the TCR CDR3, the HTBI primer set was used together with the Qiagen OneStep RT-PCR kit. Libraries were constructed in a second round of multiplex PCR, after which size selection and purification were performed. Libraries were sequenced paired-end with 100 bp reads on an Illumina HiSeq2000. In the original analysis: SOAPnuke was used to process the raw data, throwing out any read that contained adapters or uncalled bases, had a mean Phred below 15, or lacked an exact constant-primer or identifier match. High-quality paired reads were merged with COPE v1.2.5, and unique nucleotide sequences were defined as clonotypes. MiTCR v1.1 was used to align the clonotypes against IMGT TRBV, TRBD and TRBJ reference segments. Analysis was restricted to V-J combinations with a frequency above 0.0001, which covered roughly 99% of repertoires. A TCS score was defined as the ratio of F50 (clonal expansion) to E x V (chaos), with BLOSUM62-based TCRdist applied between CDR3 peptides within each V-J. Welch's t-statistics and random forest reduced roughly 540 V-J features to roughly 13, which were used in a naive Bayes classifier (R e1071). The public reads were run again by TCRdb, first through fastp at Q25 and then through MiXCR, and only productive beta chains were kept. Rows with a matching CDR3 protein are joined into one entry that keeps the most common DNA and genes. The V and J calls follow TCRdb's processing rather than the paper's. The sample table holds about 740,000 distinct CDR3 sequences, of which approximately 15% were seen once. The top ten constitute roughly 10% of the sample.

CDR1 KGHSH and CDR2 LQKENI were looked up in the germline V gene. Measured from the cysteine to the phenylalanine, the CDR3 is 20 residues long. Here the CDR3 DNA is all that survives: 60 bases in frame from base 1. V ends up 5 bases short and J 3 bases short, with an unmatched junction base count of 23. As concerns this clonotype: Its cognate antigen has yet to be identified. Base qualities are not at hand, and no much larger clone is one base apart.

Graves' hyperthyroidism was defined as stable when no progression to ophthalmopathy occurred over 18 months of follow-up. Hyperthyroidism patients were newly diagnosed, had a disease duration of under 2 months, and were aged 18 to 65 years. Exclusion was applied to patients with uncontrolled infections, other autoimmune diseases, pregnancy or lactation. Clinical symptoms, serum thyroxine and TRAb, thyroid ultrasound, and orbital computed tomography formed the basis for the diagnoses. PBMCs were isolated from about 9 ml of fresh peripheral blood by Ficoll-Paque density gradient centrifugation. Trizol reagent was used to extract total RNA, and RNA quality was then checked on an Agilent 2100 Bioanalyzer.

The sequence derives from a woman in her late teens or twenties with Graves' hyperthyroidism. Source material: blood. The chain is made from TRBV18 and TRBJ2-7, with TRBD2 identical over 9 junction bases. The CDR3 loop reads CASSATITGLTGLAGYEQYF. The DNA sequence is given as TGTGCCAGCTCAGCCACTATTACCGGGTTGACGGGACTAGCAGGCTACGAGCAGTACTTC.